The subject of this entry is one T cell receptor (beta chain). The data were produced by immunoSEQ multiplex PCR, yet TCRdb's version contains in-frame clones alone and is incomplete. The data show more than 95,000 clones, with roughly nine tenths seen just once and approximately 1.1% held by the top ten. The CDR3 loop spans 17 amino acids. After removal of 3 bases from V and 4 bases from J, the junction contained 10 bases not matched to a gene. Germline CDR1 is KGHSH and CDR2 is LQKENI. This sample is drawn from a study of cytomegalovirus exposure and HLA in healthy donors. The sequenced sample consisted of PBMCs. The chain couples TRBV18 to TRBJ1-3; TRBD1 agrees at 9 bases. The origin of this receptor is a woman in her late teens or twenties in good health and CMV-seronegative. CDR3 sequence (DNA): TGTGCCAGCTCACCGACAACCGGGACAGGGCGGGGAAACACCATATATTTT. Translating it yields CASSPTTGTGRGNTIYF.